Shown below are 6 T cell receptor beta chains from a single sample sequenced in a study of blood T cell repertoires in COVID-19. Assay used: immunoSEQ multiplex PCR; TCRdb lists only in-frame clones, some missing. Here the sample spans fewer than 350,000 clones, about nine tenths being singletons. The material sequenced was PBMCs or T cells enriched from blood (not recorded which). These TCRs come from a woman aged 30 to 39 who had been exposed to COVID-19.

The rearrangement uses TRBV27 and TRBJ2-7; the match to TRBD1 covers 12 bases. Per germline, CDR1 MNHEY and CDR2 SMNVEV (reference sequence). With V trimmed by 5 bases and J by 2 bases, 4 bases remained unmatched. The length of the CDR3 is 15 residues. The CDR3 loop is CASSGRDRGPYEQYF. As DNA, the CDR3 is TGTGCCAGCAGTGGCCGGGACAGGGGGCCCTACGAGCAGTACTTC.

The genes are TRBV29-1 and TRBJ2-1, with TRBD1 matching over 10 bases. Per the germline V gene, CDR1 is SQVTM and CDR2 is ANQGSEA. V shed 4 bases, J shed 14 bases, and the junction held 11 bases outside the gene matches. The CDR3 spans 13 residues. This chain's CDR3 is CSVVTGQGGREFF. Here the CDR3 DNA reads TGCAGCGTTGTTACCGGACAGGGGGGCCGGGAGTTCTTC.

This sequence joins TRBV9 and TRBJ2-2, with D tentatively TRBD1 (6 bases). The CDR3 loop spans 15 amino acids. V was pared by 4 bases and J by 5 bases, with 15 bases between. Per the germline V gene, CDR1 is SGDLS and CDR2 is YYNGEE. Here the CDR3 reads CASSPRQDSTGELFF. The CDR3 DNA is TGTGCCAGCAGCCCCCGACAGGATTCGACCGGGGAGCTGTTTTTT.

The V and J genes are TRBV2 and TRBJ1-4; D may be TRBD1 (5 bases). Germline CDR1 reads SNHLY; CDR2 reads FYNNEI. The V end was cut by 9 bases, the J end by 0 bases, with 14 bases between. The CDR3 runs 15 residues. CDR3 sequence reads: CARGEGIATNEKLFF. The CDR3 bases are TGTGCCAGAGGGGAAGGAATTGCAACTAATGAAAAACTGTTTTTT.

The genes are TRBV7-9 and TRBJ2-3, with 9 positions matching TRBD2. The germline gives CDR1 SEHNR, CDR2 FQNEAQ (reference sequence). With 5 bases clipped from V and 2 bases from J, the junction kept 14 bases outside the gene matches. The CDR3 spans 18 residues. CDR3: CASSPQPWREGSTDTQYF. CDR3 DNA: TGTGCCAGCAGCCCACAACCTTGGCGGGAGGGCTCCACAGATACGCAGTATTTT. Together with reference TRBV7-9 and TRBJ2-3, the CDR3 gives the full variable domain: DTGVSQNPRHKITKRGQNVTFRCDPISEHNRLYWYRQTLGQGPEFLTYFQNEAQLEKSRLLSDRFSAERPKGSFSTLEIQRTEQGDSAMYLCASSPQPWREGSTDTQYFGPGTRLTVL.

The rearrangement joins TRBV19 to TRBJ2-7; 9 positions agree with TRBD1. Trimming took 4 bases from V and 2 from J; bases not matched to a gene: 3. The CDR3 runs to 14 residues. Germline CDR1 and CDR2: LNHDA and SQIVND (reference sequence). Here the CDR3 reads CASSSGTGTYEQYF. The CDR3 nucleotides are TGTGCCAGTAGTAGCGGGACAGGGACCTACGAGCAGTACTTC.